A selection of T cell receptor beta chains follows, all from one sample in a study of metastatic and nonmetastatic thyroid tumors. With MiXCR, TCRdb called clones anew from the PCR reads. In the table there are about 5,800 clones, roughly a fifth of which are singletons. Sequences were obtained from adjacent normal tissue. These receptor sequences come from a female donor with papillary thyroid cancer or a benign thyroid nodule (not recorded which). Some clones in this sample may be carry-over from other donors' samples. Both conserved end residues are part of each CDR3. The D gene is left open where the match is weak. Clone sizes are given selectively: once, few, many, or a class where the clone is expanded.

size | D | length | J | V | CDR3 | DNA
few | NA | 14 | TRBJ1-6 | TRBV10-2 | CASSSGGVNPHLHF | TGCGCCAGCAGTTCGGGGGGGGTTAATCCACACCTCCACTTT
large | TRBD2 | 16 | TRBJ2-1 | TRBV6-5 | CASSLYSGGAESEQFF | TGTGCCAGCAGTTTATATAGCGGGGGGGCTGAGAGTGAGCAGTTCTTC
NA | NA | 15 | TRBJ2-5 | TRBV20-1 | CSAALLREFRETQYF | TGCAGTGCTGCCCTTTTAAGGGAGTTTCGAGAGACCCAGTACTTC
NA | TRBD2 | 17 | TRBJ2-1 | TRBV2 | CASSLTTSSGPIGEQFF | TGTGCCAGCAGCCTAACGACTAGCAGCGGACCCATCGGTGAGCAGTTCTTC
NA | NA | 13 | TRBJ1-6 | TRBV6-1 | CASNYEVNSPLHF | TGTGCCAGCAATTATGAGGTGAATTCACCCCTCCACTTT
few | NA | 13 | TRBJ1-2 | TRBV12-3/TRBV12-4 | CASSRGRGYGYTF | TGTGCCAGCAGCCGAGGGAGGGGGTATGGCTACACCTTC
medium-sized | TRBD2 | 16 | TRBJ2-2 | TRBV7-3 | CASSLNAGADTGELFF | TGTGCCAGCAGCTTAAATGCGGGAGCGGACACCGGGGAGCTGTTTTTT
medium-sized | NA | 13 | TRBJ2-3 | TRBV19 | CAFYDPFTDTQYF | TGTGCCTTCTACGACCCCTTCACAGATACGCAGTATTTT
many | TRBD1 | 15 | TRBJ1-1 | TRBV9 | CASSPGQVANTEAFF | TGTGCCAGCAGCCCCGGACAGGTGGCGAACACTGAAGCTTTCTTT
medium-sized | NA | 14 | TRBJ2-3 | TRBV11-2 | CASTIGRFTDTQYF | TGTGCCAGCACCATTGGAAGGTTCACAGATACGCAGTATTTT
once | NA | 15 | TRBJ1-2 | TRBV2 | CASKEVQGNNYGYTF | TGTGCCAGCAAAGAGGTCCAGGGGAATAACTATGGCTACACCTTC
many | TRBD2 | 14 | TRBJ2-7 | TRBV5-6 | CASSLGTSAYEQYF | TGTGCCAGCAGCTTGGGGACTAGCGCCTACGAGCAGTACTTC
medium-sized | TRBD1 | 14 | TRBJ1-2 | TRBV19 | CASSIRDSNYGYTF | TGTGCCAGTAGTATCCGGGACAGTAACTATGGCTACACCTTC
large | NA | 17 | TRBJ1-6 | TRBV6-2/TRBV6-3 | CASSQGHPLTKNSPLHF | TGTGCCAGCAGCCAGGGACACCCGCTTACAAAAAATTCACCCCTCCACTTT
many | NA | 12 | TRBJ1-1 | TRBV29-1 | CSASSEGYEAFF | TGCAGCGCTTCGTCAGAGGGTTACGAGGCTTTCTTT
few | NA | 15 | TRBJ2-2 | TRBV29-1 | CSVDVGIGVAGELFF | TGCAGCGTTGATGTAGGGATAGGGGTGGCCGGGGAGCTGTTTTTT
medium-sized | TRBD1 | 15 | TRBJ2-6 | TRBV19 | CASADRASGANVLTF | TGTGCCTCCGCGGACAGGGCCTCTGGGGCCAACGTCCTGACTTTC
NA | TRBD2 | 15 | TRBJ2-1 | TRBV30 | CAWKPLGGSLAGQFF | TGTGCCTGGAAACCCCTAGGTGGCTCCCTAGCGGGTCAGTTCTTC
NA | NA | 15 | TRBJ2-1 | TRBV28 | CASRLGLVGHNEQFF | TGTGCCAGCAGACTGGGGCTAGTAGGCCACAATGAGCAGTTCTTC
few | TRBD1 | 14 | TRBJ2-1 | TRBV2 | CASSGWTGRNEQFF | TGTGCCAGCAGTGGGTGGACAGGGAGGAATGAGCAGTTCTTC
medium-sized | TRBD1 | 15 | TRBJ2-1 | TRBV27 | CASSFGQGARNEQFF | TGTGCCAGCAGTTTTGGTCAGGGGGCGCGCAATGAGCAGTTCTTC
NA | TRBD2 | 14 | TRBJ2-1 | TRBV5-1 | CASGSLAGLNEQFF | TGCGCCAGCGGCTCTCTAGCGGGCCTTAATGAGCAGTTCTTC
NA | TRBD2 | 15 | TRBJ2-1 | TRBV11-2 | CASRAWTSSYNEQFF | TGTGCCAGCAGAGCCTGGACTAGCTCCTACAATGAGCAGTTCTTC
NA | NA | 17 | TRBJ1-3 | TRBV6-5 | CASSYSDGRGAGSTIYF | TGTGCCAGCAGTTATTCCGATGGTAGGGGGGCAGGAAGCACCATATATTTT
medium-sized | NA | 13 | TRBJ2-7 | TRBV7-8 | CASSLGDFREQYF | TGTGCCAGCAGCTTAGGGGACTTTAGAGAGCAGTACTTC
few | NA | 13 | TRBJ1-1 | TRBV27 | CASSSHGGTETFF | TGTGCCAGCAGTTCTCATGGGGGCACTGAAACTTTCTTT
medium-sized | NA | 17 | TRBJ1-4 | TRBV20-1 | CSALGKGQGGINEKLFF | TGCAGTGCTCTCGGAAAAGGCCAAGGGGGGATTAATGAAAAACTGTTTTTT
few | NA | 14 | TRBJ2-3 | TRBV6-1 | CASSELALGDTQYF | TGTGCCAGCAGTGAATTGGCACTGGGGGATACGCAGTATTTT
medium-sized | NA | 13 | TRBJ2-3 | TRBV12-3/TRBV12-4 | CASSLSETDTQYF | TGTGCCAGCAGTTTAAGCGAAACAGATACGCAGTATTTT
many | NA | 14 | TRBJ2-3 | TRBV10-3 | CAISEPGSTDTQYF | TGTGCCATCAGTGAGCCCGGATCCACAGATACGCAGTATTTT
NA | TRBD1 | 19 | TRBJ1-6 | TRBV5-1 | CASSLGQGANMGVNSPLHF | TGCGCCAGCAGCTTGGGCCAGGGGGCGAACATGGGGGTCAATTCACCCCTCCACTTT
NA | NA | 13 | TRBJ2-7 | TRBV20-1 | CSACRRASYEQYF | TGCAGTGCTTGTCGGCGTGCCTCCTACGAGCAGTACTTC
few | NA | 13 | TRBJ2-2 | TRBV6-1 | CASSGRGTGELFF | TGTGCCAGCAGTGGGCGGGGTACCGGGGAGCTGTTTTTT
medium-sized | NA | 13 | TRBJ1-6 | TRBV11-2 | CASSVTDNSPLHF | TGTGCCAGCAGCGTTACCGATAATTCACCCCTCCACTTT
NA | NA | 15 | TRBJ1-2 | TRBV19 | CASSRIPREEDGYTF | TGTGCCAGTAGTAGAATCCCTCGGGAGGAGGATGGCTACACCTTC
many | TRBD1 | 16 | TRBJ1-3 | TRBV18 | CASSLRGRESGNTIYF | TGTGCCAGCTCACTAAGGGGGCGCGAGTCTGGAAACACCATATATTTT
few | NA | 16 | TRBJ1-1 | TRBV6-5 | CANSYSKSVGGGLAFF | TGTGCCAACAGTTACTCGAAGTCCGTCGGAGGCGGCCTAGCTTTCTTT
few | NA | 13 | TRBJ1-2 | TRBV19 | CACRTTSGCGYTF | TGTGCCTGTAGGACTACCTCAGGATGTGGCTACACCTTC
medium-sized | NA | 16 | TRBJ2-6 | TRBV27 | CASSLIWGTGANVLTF | TGTGCCAGCAGTTTAATTTGGGGAACTGGGGCCAACGTCCTGACTTTC
few | NA | 13 | TRBJ2-2 | TRBV27 | CASSPERTGQLFF | TGTGCCAGCAGTCCAGAGCGTACCGGGCAGCTGTTTTTT
few | NA | 13 | TRBJ1-1 | TRBV5-1 | CASSFLGGTEAFF | TGCGCCAGCAGCTTTTTAGGGGGGACTGAAGCTTTCTTT
medium-sized | NA | 13 | TRBJ2-7 | TRBV7-7 | CASSFGLGYEQYF | TGTGCTAGCAGCTTCGGTTTGGGCTACGAGCAGTACTTC
many | TRBD1 | 13 | TRBJ1-3 | TRBV7-9 | CASQGVTGNTIYF | TGTGCCAGTCAGGGGGTGACTGGAAACACCATATATTTT
NA | NA | 12 | TRBJ2-1 | TRBV12-3/TRBV12-4 | CASTVGGPAQFF | TGTGCCAGCACCGTGGGGGGGCCCGCGCAGTTCTTC
NA | NA | 19 | TRBJ1-5 | TRBV6-2/TRBV6-3 | CASSTLHLVTGRAWWPQHF | TGTGCCAGCAGTACACTCCATCTGGTTACAGGTCGAGCTTGGTGGCCCCAGCATTTT